The 27 T cell receptor beta chains below were found in one sample sequenced in a study of blood T cell repertoires in COVID-19. Using immunoSEQ multiplex PCR, the repertoire was profiled, and TCRdb retains in-frame clones only, with some absent. Among 150,000 to 200,000 clones, around 82% were seen once, and the ten largest hold around 7%. The specimen was peripheral blood. Receptors were obtained from a woman aged 35 to 49 with COVID-19, enrolled during active disease.

The genes are TRBV19 and TRBJ1-5; D remains ambiguous. The ends were cut back, 3 bases at V and 5 bases at J, with 11 bases in the middle. The length of the CDR3 is 14 residues. In germline, CDR1 is LNHDA, CDR2 SQIVND (reference sequence). CDR3 DNA: TGTGCCAGTAGTATTAAAACGCGCGATCAGCCCCAGCATTTT. Translation gives CASSIKTRDQPQHF.

In this sample, this clone turned up once. The chain is built from TRBV10-3 and TRBJ1-3; TRBD1 is a possible D gene (6 bases). CDR3 length: 15 amino acids. Germline lookup yields CDR1 ENHRY and CDR2 SYGVKD. V shed 3 bases and J shed 4 bases, with 13 bases lying between them. This CDR3 is CAISDRGANGNTIYF. As DNA, the CDR3 is TGTGCCATCAGTGACCGGGGGGCCAACGGAAACACCATATATTTT.

This clone has a single count. V usage is TRBV6-5 and J usage is TRBJ2-5, with a weak D call TRBD1 (5 bases). The CDR3 has 14 residues. Germline-derived CDR1 and CDR2 are MNHEY and SVGAGI. Between the trimmed V and J ends, which lost 2 bases and 4 bases, there was a span of 11 bases. CDR3 region: CASSYERTPETQYF. The CDR3 DNA is TGTGCCAGCAGTTACGAACGGACACCAGAGACCCAGTACTTC.

The chain has TRBV10-3 and TRBJ2-7; the match to TRBD1 covers 8 bases. Per the germline V gene, CDR1 is ENHRY and CDR2 is SYGVKD. V shed 10 bases and J 7 bases; nucleotides not matched to a gene: 9. The CDR3 contains 12 residues. CDR3 sequence (DNA): TGTGCCACTCAAGGACAGGGAGGAGAGCAGTACGTC. Its translation is CATQGQGGEQYV.

The CDR3 sequence: CATSRDMQGHQPQHF. The CDR3 DNA reads TGTGCCACCAGCAGAGATATGCAGGGGCATCAGCCCCAGCATTTT. This chain uses TRBV15 with TRBJ1-5; TRBD1 is a possible D gene (6 bases). The CDR3 is made up of 15 amino acids. Per the germline V gene, CDR1 is LNHNV and CDR2 is YYDKDF (reference sequence). The V gene lost 0 bases and the J gene lost 5 bases, with 11 bases spanning the gap. Based on the CDR3 plus reference TRBV15 and TRBJ1-5, the full variable domain is DAMVIQNPRYQVTQFGKPVTLSCSQTLNHNVMYWYQQKSSQAPKLLFHYYDKDFNNEADTPDNFQSRRPNTSFCFLDIRSPGLGDTAMYLCATSRDMQGHQPQHFGDGTRLSIL.

The chain joins TRBV6-4 to TRBJ2-4; 9 bases match TRBD1. Per germline, CDR1 MRHNA and CDR2 SNTAGT. The junction had 3 bases not matched to a gene; V was cut back by 6 bases and J by 6 bases. CDR3 length: 13 amino acids. The CDR3 DNA reads TGTGCCAGCAGCCTGGGACAGGGAAACATTCAGTACTTC. Translation: CASSLGQGNIQYF.

In this sample, this clone turned up a few times. The chain joins TRBV9 to TRBJ1-3; D call uncertain. The length of the CDR3 is 15 residues. CDR1 and CDR2 from the germline V gene are SGDLS and YYNGEE. Trimming removed 3 bases from V and 0 bases from J, with 10 bases in between. The CDR3, as DNA: TGTGCCAGCAGCGCTGAGGGCACCTCTGGAAACACCATATATTTT. This sequence encodes CASSAEGTSGNTIYF. Complete variable domain (other parts from reference TRBV9 and TRBJ1-3): DSGVTQTPKHLITATGQRVTLRCSPRSGDLSVYWYQQSLDQGLQFLIQYYNGEERAKGNILERFSAQQFPDLHSELNLSSLELGDSALYFCASSAEGTSGNTIYFGEGSWLTVV.

The genes are TRBV30 and TRBJ2-1; D is unresolved. The V gene lost 4 bases and the J gene lost 4 bases, with 8 bases spanning the gap. Per the germline V gene, CDR1 is GTSNPN and CDR2 is SVGIG (reference sequence). This CDR3 contains 12 residues. CDR3 nucleotide sequence: TGTGCCTGGAAAAAGACATACAATGAGCAGTTCTTC. This translates into CAWKKTYNEQFF.

The CDR3 DNA is TGTGCCAGCAGTTTAGGGGGGTCCTATAATTCACCCCTCCACTTT. Translated, it gives CASSLGGSYNSPLHF. This sequence joins TRBV28 and TRBJ1-6, with D possibly matching TRBD1 (5 bases). The CDR3 extends over 15 amino acids. Germline lookup yields CDR1 MDHEN and CDR2 SYDVKM. V lost 2 bases and J 1 base, leaving 6 bases between the germline ends.

The chain has TRBV10-3 and TRBJ1-2; D unresolved. CDR1 and CDR2 (germline): ENHRY, SYGVKD. This CDR3 region has 12 residues. V was clipped by 0 bases and J by 8 bases, with 7 bases between them. Here the CDR3 reads CAISESAAGYTF. CDR3 coding DNA: TGTGCCATCAGTGAGTCGGCAGCGGGCTACACCTTC.

The chain links TRBV10-2 to TRBJ1-5; TRBD1 matches at 7 bases. The CDR3 has 14 amino acids. Germline V gene sequence: CDR1 WSHSY, CDR2 SAAADI. The trim removed 6 bases at V and 6 bases at J, leaving 8 bases unmatched. The CDR3 nucleotides are TGCGCCAGCAGGGAAGGACAGGTTCGTCAGCCCCAGCATTTT. The encoded protein is CASREGQVRQPQHF.

This chain connects TRBV7-3 to TRBJ2-3; 9 bases fit TRBD2. The ends lost 5 bases at V and 4 bases at J; junction bases unmatched: 7. The CDR3 is 15 residues long. Per germline, CDR1 SGHTA and CDR2 FQGTGA. For the CDR3, the DNA is TGTGCCAGCAGCCTTAGCGGGGGAGAGGCAGATACGCAGTATTTT. Protein product: CASSLSGGEADTQYF. The whole variable domain, remainder taken from reference TRBV7-3 and TRBJ2-3, is GAGVSQTPSNKVTEKGKYVELRCDPISGHTALYWYRQSLGQGPEFLIYFQGTGAADDSGLPNDRFFAVRPEGSVSTLKIQRTERGDSAVYLCASSLSGGEADTQYFGPGTRLTVL.

V is TRBV19 and J is TRBJ2-1, with 8 bases lining up with TRBD1. Germline CDR1 reads LNHDA; CDR2 reads SQIVND (reference sequence). With 7 bases clipped from V and 7 bases from J, the junction kept 15 bases outside the gene matches. The length of the CDR3 is 16 residues. CDR3 in DNA: TGTGCCAGTAAGCCCCCAGGGGGCCTTTCAGGGAATGAGCAGTTCTTC. Translated: CASKPPGGLSGNEQFF.

This clone was seen once. The rearrangement joins TRBV7-3 to TRBJ2-1; 9 nucleotides line up with TRBD1. The CDR3 length is 14 residues. The V gene's germline CDR1 is SGHTA and CDR2 FQGTGA. V shed 11 bases and J 7 bases; nucleotides not matched to a gene: 12. The CDR3 DNA is TGTGCCTCGGCAGGTGGGACAGGGAGAAATGAGCAGTTCTTC. As protein: CASAGGTGRNEQFF.

This chain joins TRBV18 and TRBJ1-1, with D possibly being TRBD1 (6 bases). The CDR3 loop spans 16 amino acids. Per germline, CDR1 KGHSH and CDR2 LQKENI. Trimming removed 3 bases from V and 4 bases from J, with 18 bases in between. CDR3 DNA sequence: TGTGCCAGCTCACCCGTTTTACAGGGCCAAAGCACTGAAGCTTTCTTT. As protein: CASSPVLQGQSTEAFF. Based on the CDR3 plus reference TRBV18 and TRBJ1-1, the full variable domain is NAGVMQNPRHLVRRRGQEARLRCSPMKGHSHVYWYRQLPEEGLKFMVYLQKENIIDESGMPKERFSAEFPKEGPSILRIQQVVRGDSAAYFCASSPVLQGQSTEAFFGQGTRLTVV.

The V gene is TRBV7-9, the J gene TRBJ1-5; TRBD1 is a possible D gene (6 bases). With 1 base removed from V and 2 bases from J, the gap between germline ends came to 12 bases. The germline CDR1 and CDR2 sequences are SEHNR and FQNEAQ (reference sequence). CDR3 length: 16 amino acids. Here the CDR3 DNA reads TGTGCCAGCAGCTTAGTTGGGCAGGGGCGCAATCAGCCCCAGCATTTT. This encodes CASSLVGQGRNQPQHF.

The rearrangement links TRBV20-1 to TRBJ2-1, with D uncertain. Deletions cut 3 bases from V and 5 bases from J, with 8 bases between. CDR3 length equals 12 residues. Looked up from germline, CDR1 is DFQATT and CDR2 is SNEGSKA (reference sequence). CDR3 sequence (DNA): TGCAGTGCTAGTGGGCGGAACAATGAGCAGTTCTTC. Translating it yields CSASGRNNEQFF.

The chain uses TRBV9 and TRBJ1-4; 7 bases line up with TRBD1. V lost 4 bases to trimming and J lost 4 bases; unmatched junction nucleotides: 7. The CDR3 has 15 residues. Looked up from germline, CDR1 is SGDLS and CDR2 is YYNGEE. CDR3 DNA sequence: TGTGCCAGCAGCCAGGGGGAGGTGAATAATGAAAAACTGTTTTTT. It encodes CASSQGEVNNEKLFF.

J is TRBJ2-3 and V is TRBV13; no firm D call. CDR1 PRHDT and CDR2 FYEKMQ come from the germline V gene (reference sequence). The CDR3 extends over 15 amino acids. V was trimmed by 4 bases and J by 1 base, leaving 12 bases between them. CDR3: CASSSLSVRTDTQYF. The CDR3 DNA sequence: TGTGCCAGCAGCTCCCTGTCCGTTCGCACAGATACGCAGTATTTT. Full variable domain (rest looked up from reference TRBV13 and TRBJ2-3): AAGVIQSPRHLIKEKRETATLKCYPIPRHDTVYWYQQGPGQDPQFLISFYEKMQSDKGSIPDRFSAQQFSDYHSELNMSSLELGDSALYFCASSSLSVRTDTQYFGPGTRLTVL.

V is TRBV11-2 and J is TRBJ2-5; weak D call: TRBD1 (6 bases). Germline V lookup: CDR1 SGHAT, CDR2 FQNNGV. V lost 3 bases to trimming and J lost 3 bases, with 14 bases between them. This CDR3 region has 15 residues. The DNA for the CDR3 is TGTGCCAGCAGCTTCCTTAGGGGGAGCGAAGAGACCCAGTACTTC. It specifies CASSFLRGSEETQYF. Full variable domain (rest looked up from reference TRBV11-2 and TRBJ2-5): EAGVAQSPRYKIIEKRQSVAFWCNPISGHATLYWYQQILGQGPKLLIQFQNNGVVDDSQLPKDRFSAERLKGVDSTLKIQPAKLEDSAVYLCASSFLRGSEETQYFGPGTRLLVL.

The chain links TRBV2 to TRBJ2-1, with 8 bases lining up with TRBD2. The CDR3 spans 13 residues. The V and J ends lost 6 bases and 9 bases, in that order; junction bases with no gene match: 7. CDR1 SNHLY and CDR2 FYNNEI come from the germline V gene. CDR3 region: CASREGLDAEQFF. The CDR3, as DNA: TGTGCCAGCAGAGAGGGACTAGATGCTGAGCAGTTCTTC. The whole variable domain, remainder taken from reference TRBV2 and TRBJ2-1, is EPEVTQTPSHQVTQMGQEVILRCVPISNHLYFYWYRQILGQKVEFLVSFYNNEISEKSEIFDDQFSVERPDGSNFTLKIRSTKLEDSAMYFCASREGLDAEQFFGPGTRLTVL.

The CDR3 spells CASSFNSGGTEAFF. The DNA for the CDR3 is TGCGCCAGCAGCTTTAACTCAGGGGGGACTGAAGCTTTCTTT. The rearrangement uses TRBV5-1 and TRBJ1-1; 7 nucleotides match TRBD1. The CDR3 contains 14 residues. The germline gives CDR1 SGHRS, CDR2 YFSETQ. V shed 2 bases, J shed 5 bases, and the junction held 6 bases outside the gene matches.

This clone was seen only a few times. This chain joins TRBV21-1 and TRBJ2-1; the DNA was not compared with TRBD1, the D call given in the table. TRBV21-1 is described as a pseudogene. The CDR3 spans 16 residues. The CDR3 region is CASTTQGASSYNEQFF. The CDR3 DNA reads as TGTGCCAGCACCACACAGGGGGCGAGCTCCTACAATGAGCAGTTCTTC.

The chain links TRBV6-1 to TRBJ2-7; D gene ambiguous. The CDR3 is 12 residues long. Germline CDR1 MNHNS, CDR2 SASEGT. V was pared by 3 bases and J by 4 bases, with 7 bases between. This CDR3 is CASSDALYEQYF. CDR3 nucleotides: TGTGCCAGCAGTGATGCGTTATACGAGCAGTACTTC.

This clone turned up a few times. The V and J genes are TRBV2 and TRBJ2-7; 9 bases agree with TRBD1. CDR1 is SNHLY and CDR2 is FYNNEI in the germline V gene. V shed 4 bases and J 2 bases; nucleotides not matched to a gene: 3. CDR3 length equals 14 residues. The CDR3 spells CASSGGQGPYEQYV. The CDR3 bases are TGTGCCAGCAGTGGGGGACAGGGACCCTACGAGCAGTACGTC.

This clone appeared many times. V and J are TRBV19 and TRBJ2-7, with 7 bases fitting TRBD2. The CDR3 has 15 amino acids. Trimming took 6 bases from V and 2 from J; bases not matched to a gene: 10. Germline V CDR1 and CDR2: LNHDA, SQIVND (reference sequence). The CDR3 sequence is CASSPSGGWPYEQYF. In DNA form, the CDR3 reads TGTGCCAGTAGCCCCTCGGGGGGTTGGCCCTACGAGCAGTACTTC.

The count of this clone is one. The genes are TRBV5-1 and TRBJ2-1, with D unresolved. Germline V lookup: CDR1 SGHRS, CDR2 YFSETQ. The CDR3 is made up of 14 amino acids. V was cut by 0 bases and J by 3 bases, with 7 bases left in between. The CDR3, as DNA: TGCGCCAGCAGCTTGGTTGGCAACTACAATGAGCAGTTCTTC. Translating it yields CASSLVGNYNEQFF.